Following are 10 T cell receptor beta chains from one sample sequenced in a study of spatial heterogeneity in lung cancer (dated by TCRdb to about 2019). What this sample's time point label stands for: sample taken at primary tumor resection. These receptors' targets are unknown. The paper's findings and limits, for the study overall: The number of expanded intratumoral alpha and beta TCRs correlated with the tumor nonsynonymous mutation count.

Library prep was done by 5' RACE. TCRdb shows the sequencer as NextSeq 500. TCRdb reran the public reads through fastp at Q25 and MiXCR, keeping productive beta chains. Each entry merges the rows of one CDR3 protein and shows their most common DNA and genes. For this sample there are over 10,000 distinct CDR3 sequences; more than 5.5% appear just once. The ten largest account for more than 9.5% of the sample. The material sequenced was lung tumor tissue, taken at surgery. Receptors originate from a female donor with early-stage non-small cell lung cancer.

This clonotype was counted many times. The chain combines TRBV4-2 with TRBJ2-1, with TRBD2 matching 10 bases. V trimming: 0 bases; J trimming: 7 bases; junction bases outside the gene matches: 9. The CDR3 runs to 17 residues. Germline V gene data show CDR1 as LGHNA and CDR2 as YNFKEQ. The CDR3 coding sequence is TGTGCCAGCAGCCAAGACCCACCTAGCGGGGGTTGGAATGAGCAGTTCTTC. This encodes CASSQDPPSGGWNEQFF.

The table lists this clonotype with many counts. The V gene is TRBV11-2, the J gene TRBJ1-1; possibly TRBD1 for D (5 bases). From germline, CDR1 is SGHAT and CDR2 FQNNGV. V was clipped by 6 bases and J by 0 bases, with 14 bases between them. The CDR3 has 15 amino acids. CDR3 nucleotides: TGTGCCAGCAGTACGGGGGGATTTATGAACACTGAAGCTTTCTTT. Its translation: CASSTGGFMNTEAFF.

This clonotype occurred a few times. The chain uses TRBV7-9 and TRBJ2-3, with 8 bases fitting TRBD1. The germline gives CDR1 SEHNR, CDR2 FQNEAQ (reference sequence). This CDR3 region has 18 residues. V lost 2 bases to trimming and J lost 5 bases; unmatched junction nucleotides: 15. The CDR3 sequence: CASSLSPPVRGPQDTQYF. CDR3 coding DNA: TGTGCCAGCAGCTTATCTCCGCCGGTCAGGGGGCCTCAAGATACGCAGTATTTT.

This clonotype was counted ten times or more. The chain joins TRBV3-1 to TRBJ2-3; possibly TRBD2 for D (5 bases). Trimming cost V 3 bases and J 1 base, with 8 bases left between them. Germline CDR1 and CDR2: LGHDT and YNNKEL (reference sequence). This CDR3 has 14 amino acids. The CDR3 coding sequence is TGTGCCAGCAGCCATACCGGGGGCACAGATACGCAGTATTTT. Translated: CASSHTGGTDTQYF.

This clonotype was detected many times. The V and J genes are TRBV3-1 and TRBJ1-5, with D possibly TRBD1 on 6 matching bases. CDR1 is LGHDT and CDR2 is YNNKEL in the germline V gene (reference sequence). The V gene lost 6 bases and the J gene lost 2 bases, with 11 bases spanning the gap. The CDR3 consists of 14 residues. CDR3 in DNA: TGTGCCAGCAGTGTAAGGGGGGGCAATCAGCCCCAGCATTTT. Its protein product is CASSVRGGNQPQHF.

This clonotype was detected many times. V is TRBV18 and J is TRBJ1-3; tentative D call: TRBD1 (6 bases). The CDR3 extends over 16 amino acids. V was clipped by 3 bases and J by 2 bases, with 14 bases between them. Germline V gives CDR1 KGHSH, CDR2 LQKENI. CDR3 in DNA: TGTGCCAGCTCACCGGGACTAACAGGGCCTGGAAACACCATATATTTT. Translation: CASSPGLTGPGNTIYF.

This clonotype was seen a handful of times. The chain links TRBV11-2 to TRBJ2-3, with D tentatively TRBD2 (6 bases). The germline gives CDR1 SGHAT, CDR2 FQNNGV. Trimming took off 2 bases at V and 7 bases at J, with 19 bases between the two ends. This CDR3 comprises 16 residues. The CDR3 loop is CASSLISSRLGYTQYF. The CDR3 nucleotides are TGTGCCAGCAGCTTAATCTCGTCCCGACTAGGCTATACGCAGTATTTT.

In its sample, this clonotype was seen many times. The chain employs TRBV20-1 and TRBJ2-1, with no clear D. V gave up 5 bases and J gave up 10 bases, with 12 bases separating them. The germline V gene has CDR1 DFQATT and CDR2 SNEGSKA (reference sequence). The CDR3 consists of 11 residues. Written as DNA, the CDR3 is TGCAGTGCTCGCTCAGGCATCGAGCAGTTCTTC. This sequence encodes CSARSGIEQFF.

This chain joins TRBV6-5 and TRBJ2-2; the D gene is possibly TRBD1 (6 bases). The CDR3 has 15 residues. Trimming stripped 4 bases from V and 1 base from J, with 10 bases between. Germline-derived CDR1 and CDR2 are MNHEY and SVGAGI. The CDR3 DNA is TGTGCCAGCAGTTTCGGACAGAAGAACACCGGGGAGCTGTTTTTT. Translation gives CASSFGQKNTGELFF.

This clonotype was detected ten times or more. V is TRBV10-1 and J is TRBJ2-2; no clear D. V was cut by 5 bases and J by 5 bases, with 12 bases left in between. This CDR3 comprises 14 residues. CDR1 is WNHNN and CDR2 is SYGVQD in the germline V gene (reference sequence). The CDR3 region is CASSTGRSTGELFF. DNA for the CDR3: TGCGCCAGCAGTACCGGACGGAGTACCGGGGAGCTGTTTTTT.